The 27 T cell receptor beta chains reported below all come from one sample, sequenced in a study of control samples from healthy donors and cancer patients. Assay used: immunoSEQ multiplex PCR; TCRdb lists only in-frame clones, some missing. Among about 120,000 clones listed, roughly 90% were seen once. Sequencing used blood. The receptor set was obtained from a man aged 18 to 30 in good health.

The V and J genes are TRBV21-1 and TRBJ2-2. TRBV21-1 is a pseudogene segment. The CDR3 contains 13 residues. The CDR3 loop reads CASSNPQGGGAVF. Here the CDR3 DNA reads TGTGCCAGCAGCAACCCCCAGGGTGGGGGAGCTGTTTTT.

This chain uses TRBV29-1 with TRBJ1-3; 7 bases align to TRBD1. CDR1 and CDR2 from the germline V gene are SQVTM and ANQGSEA. The J segment lost 4 bases and the V segment lost 7 bases, leaving 4 bases of the junction unmatched. The CDR3 consists of 12 residues. CDR3 region: CSGGTAGNTIYF. CDR3 DNA: TGCAGCGGAGGGACAGCCGGAAACACCATATATTTT.

The gene calls are TRBV6-5 and TRBJ1-2; D is ambiguous. The CDR3 is made up of 14 amino acids. From germline, CDR1 is MNHEY and CDR2 SVGAGI. The germline V and J ends were trimmed by 0 bases and 4 bases, with 9 bases remaining between them. CDR3 nucleotides: TGTGCCAGCAGTTACTCGATAACCGGCTATGGCTACACCTTC. Translated: CASSYSITGYGYTF.

This chain connects TRBV5-1 to TRBJ2-2, with unresolved D. The V gene lost 6 bases and the J gene lost 7 bases, with 13 bases spanning the gap. Per germline, CDR1 SGHRS and CDR2 YFSETQ. CDR3 length: 13 amino acids. CDR3 nucleotides: TGCGCCAGCACCCTGCTGGGCGACGGGGAGCTGTTTTTT. Amino acids: CASTLLGDGELFF.

This clone was counted once. The chain employs TRBV7-9 and TRBJ1-5, with a weak D call TRBD1 (6 bases). There are 15 residues in the CDR3. V was cut by 1 base and J by 0 bases, with 7 bases left in between. CDR1 is SEHNR and CDR2 is FQNEAQ in the germline V gene (reference sequence). Written as DNA, the CDR3 is TGTGCCAGCAGCTTAGGAGGGGGTAGCAATCAGCCCCAGCATTTT. It yields the protein CASSLGGGSNQPQHF.

V gene TRBV6-6 combines with J gene TRBJ2-2; TRBD1 aligns across 7 bases. Germline CDR1 reads MNHNY; CDR2 reads SVGAGI (reference sequence). V dropped 6 bases and J dropped 7; count of bases not matched to a gene: 8. There are 14 residues in the CDR3. CDR3 sequence reads: CASRPTGMDGELFF. CDR3 in DNA: TGTGCCAGCAGACCGACAGGGATGGACGGGGAGCTGTTTTTT.

V is TRBV29-1 and J is TRBJ1-1; no definite D call. Trimming removed 7 bases from V and 4 bases from J, with 16 bases in between. CDR3 size: 13 residues. The germline V gene encodes CDR1 SQVTM and CDR2 ANQGSEA. The CDR3 region has the DNA TGCAGCGCTTCAGACCGCCGGGGCACTGAAGCTTTCTTT. It yields the protein CSASDRRGTEAFF. Full variable domain (remainder filled in from reference TRBV29-1 and TRBJ1-1): SAVISQKPSRDICQRGTSLTIQCQVDSQVTMMFWYRQQPGQSLTLIATANQGSEATYESGFVIDKFPISRPNLTFSTLTVSNMSPEDSSIYLCSASDRRGTEAFFGQGTRLTVV.

The genes are TRBV7-9 and TRBJ2-4; 10 nucleotides agree with TRBD1. Losses at the gene ends were 5 bases for V and 3 bases for J; bases not matched to a gene: 13. This CDR3 spans 18 amino acids. Looked up from germline, CDR1 is SEHNR and CDR2 is FQNEAQ (reference sequence). In DNA, the CDR3 is TGTGCCAGCAGCGATCCCGTTAGGGACAGGGGAGGCAAAAACATTCAGTACTTC. Translated, it gives CASSDPVRDRGGKNIQYF.

The count of this clone is one. The chain couples TRBV5-1 to TRBJ1-3, with TRBD1 matching 7 bases. V lost 4 bases to trimming and J lost 0 bases; unmatched junction nucleotides: 10. The CDR3 extends over 17 amino acids. Germline assignment: CDR1 SGHRS and CDR2 YFSETQ. CDR3 sequence reads: CASSPGGGGLSGNTIYF. In DNA form, the CDR3 reads TGCGCCAGCAGCCCCGGTGGAGGGGGCCTCTCTGGAAACACCATATATTTT.

This chain connects TRBV7-3 to TRBJ2-5; TRBD1 agrees at 9 bases. Germline assignment: CDR1 SGHTA and CDR2 FQGTGA. The CDR3 runs to 14 residues. J lost 7 bases, V lost 5 bases, and 8 bases had no gene match. CDR3 region: CASSPSTGGGTQYF. CDR3 in DNA: TGTGCCAGCAGCCCCTCGACAGGGGGGGGGACCCAGTACTTC. Together with reference TRBV7-3 and TRBJ2-5, the CDR3 gives the full variable domain: GAGVSQTPSNKVTEKGKYVELRCDPISGHTALYWYRQSLGQGPEFLIYFQGTGAADDSGLPNDRFFAVRPEGSVSTLKIQRTERGDSAVYLCASSPSTGGGTQYFGPGTRLLVL.

This rearrangement joins TRBV2 to TRBJ1-1; 8 nucleotides agree with TRBD1. The CDR3 covers 14 residues. Per germline, CDR1 SNHLY and CDR2 FYNNEI. The trim removed 8 bases at V and 5 bases at J, leaving 10 bases unmatched. The CDR3 DNA reads TGTGCCAGCTGGAGACAGGGGAGGCAAACTGAAGCTTTCTTT. This codes for CASWRQGRQTEAFF.

The CDR3 spells CASSLDRGLGNTIYF. CDR3 coding DNA: TGTGCCAGCAGCTTAGACAGGGGGCTCGGAAACACCATATATTTT. The chain couples TRBV11-2 to TRBJ1-3; 8 bases are a match to TRBD1. Germline V CDR1 and CDR2: SGHAT, FQNNGV. Trimming removed 0 bases from V and 4 bases from J; junction bases left unmatched: 2. The CDR3 runs to 15 residues. Drawing the rest from reference TRBV11-2 and TRBJ1-3, the complete variable domain is EAGVAQSPRYKIIEKRQSVAFWCNPISGHATLYWYQQILGQGPKLLIQFQNNGVVDDSQLPKDRFSAERLKGVDSTLKIQPAKLEDSAVYLCASSLDRGLGNTIYFGEGSWLTVV.

The CDR3 region is CASSLGTSGYQETQYF. CDR3 coding DNA: TGTGCCAGCAGCCTCGGGACTAGCGGATACCAAGAGACCCAGTACTTC. This chain connects TRBV3-1 (or the pseudogene TRBV3-2) to TRBJ2-5, with 11 bases lining up with TRBD2. CDR3 length: 16 residues. After removal of 4 bases from V and 0 bases from J, the junction contained 4 bases not matched to a gene. The germline V gene encodes CDR1 LGHDT and CDR2 YNNKEL (reference sequence).

The chain employs TRBV5-4 and TRBJ1-1; unclear D gene. Germline values: CDR1 SGHNT, CDR2 YYREEE (reference sequence). V lost 9 bases to trimming and J lost 0 bases, with 15 bases between them. The CDR3 runs to 14 residues. This CDR3 reads CATWIAGVNTEAFF. The CDR3 coding sequence is TGTGCCACCTGGATAGCGGGCGTGAACACTGAAGCTTTCTTT.

This chain's CDR3 is CASSPLGQQNYGYTF. The DNA of the CDR3 is TGTGCCAGCAGCCCCCTGGGACAGCAAAACTATGGCTACACCTTC. V usage is TRBV13 and J usage is TRBJ1-2, with 7 nucleotides matching TRBD1. CDR1 is PRHDT and CDR2 is FYEKMQ in the germline V gene (reference sequence). V shed 5 bases, J shed 2 bases, and the junction held 8 bases outside the gene matches. The length of the CDR3 is 15 residues.

Here the CDR3 reads CASSQEDSGYTF. DNA of the CDR3: TGCGCCAGCAGCCAAGAGGACAGCGGCTACACCTTC. The rearrangement joins TRBV4-1 to TRBJ1-2; D is perhaps TRBD1 (6 bases). The V gene's germline CDR1 is MGHRA and CDR2 YSYEKL. Trimming removed 0 bases at V and 8 bases at J, with 7 bases between. The CDR3 covers 12 residues.

The CDR3 reads CASTLRRQETQYF. The CDR3 bases are TGTGCCAGCACCCTAAGGCGACAAGAGACCCAGTACTTC. The V gene is TRBV2, the J gene TRBJ2-5, with D unresolved. CDR3 length equals 13 residues. Germline V gene data show CDR1 as SNHLY and CDR2 as FYNNEI. Trimming removed 7 bases at V and 2 bases at J, with 11 bases between.

The V gene is TRBV19, the J gene TRBJ2-5; a possible D gene is TRBD1 (6 bases). The length of the CDR3 is 15 residues. The ends were cut back, 2 bases at V and 5 bases at J, with 15 bases in the middle. Per the germline V gene, CDR1 is LNHDA and CDR2 is SQIVND (reference sequence). The CDR3 protein is CASSIIGSGAETQYF. DNA for the CDR3: TGTGCCAGTAGTATAATTGGATCAGGGGCCGAGACCCAGTACTTC.

This chain connects TRBV20-1 to TRBJ1-1, with TRBD1 matching 7 bases. The CDR3 runs 11 residues. Germline V gives CDR1 DFQATT, CDR2 SNEGSKA (reference sequence). J lost 12 bases, V lost 6 bases, and 10 bases had no gene match. Here the CDR3 DNA reads TGCAGTGCCTACGACAGGGTTGGAACTTTCTTT. It codes for CSAYDRVGTFF.

The V gene is TRBV6-6, the J gene TRBJ1-2; TRBD1 agrees at 9 bases. Unmatched junction bases numbered 1, after V lost 6 bases and J lost 2 bases. This CDR3 comprises 13 residues. Germline V gives CDR1 MNHNY, CDR2 SVGAGI (reference sequence). The CDR3 sequence is CASSGQGNYGYTF. DNA of the CDR3: TGTGCCAGCAGCGGACAGGGGAACTATGGCTACACCTTC.

The rearrangement links TRBV4-1 to TRBJ2-3; 8 bases align to TRBD2. The germline gives CDR1 MGHRA, CDR2 YSYEKL. The CDR3 has 17 residues. V dropped 1 base and J dropped 5; count of bases not matched to a gene: 11. CDR3 in DNA: TGCGCCAGCAGCCAAGGAAGGCCCGGGGGGGAGAGAGATACGCAGTATTTT. Translation gives CASSQGRPGGERDTQYF.

The rearrangement links TRBV11-2 to TRBJ1-3, with unresolved D. The germline V gene encodes CDR1 SGHAT and CDR2 FQNNGV. V was pared by 2 bases and J by 2 bases, with 10 bases between. There are 15 residues in the CDR3. CDR3 DNA: TGTGCCAGCAGCTTAATGACTGGCACTGGAAACACCATATATTTT. It is translated as CASSLMTGTGNTIYF.

This clone has only one observation. For the CDR3, the DNA is TGTGCCAGCAGTGACGGGACACTAGATGTGGCTTTCTTT. Translating it yields CASSDGTLDVAFF. The chain has TRBV12-3 or TRBV12-4 and TRBJ1-1; D is perhaps TRBD1 (6 bases). This CDR3 is 13 amino acids long. Trimming cost V 5 bases and J 11 bases, with 18 bases left between them.

The chain joins TRBV7-2 to TRBJ2-1; 8 bases align to TRBD1. The CDR3 contains 14 residues. The germline V gene has CDR1 SGHTA and CDR2 FQGNSA. After removal of 6 bases from V and 2 bases from J, the junction contained 3 bases not matched to a gene. The CDR3 nucleotides read TGTGCCAGCAGGTCACAGGGGGCCTACAATGAGCAGTTCTTC. Its protein is CASRSQGAYNEQFF.

The chain joins TRBV5-1 to TRBJ2-3; the match to TRBD1 covers 9 bases. Germline V gene lookup returns CDR1 SGHRS and CDR2 YFSETQ. The CDR3 length is 17 residues. The V segment lost 3 bases and the J segment 0 bases; nucleotides outside the gene matches: 8. Written as DNA, the CDR3 is TGCGCCAGCAGCTCAGTCTTACAGGGGGCCAGCACAGATACGCAGTATTTT. This translates into CASSSVLQGASTDTQYF.

This clone was picked up one time. This chain connects TRBV11-2 to TRBJ1-2, with D maybe TRBD1 (6 bases). Germline assignment: CDR1 SGHAT and CDR2 FQNNGV. The CDR3 consists of 16 residues. The V end lost 4 bases, the J end lost 0 bases, and 15 bases lay between the germline ends. The CDR3 loop reads CASSSYRDITNYGYTF. Here the CDR3 DNA reads TGTGCCAGCAGCTCCTACCGGGACATAACTAACTATGGCTACACCTTC. Full variable domain (outside the CDR3, taken from reference TRBV11-2 and TRBJ1-2): EAGVAQSPRYKIIEKRQSVAFWCNPISGHATLYWYQQILGQGPKLLIQFQNNGVVDDSQLPKDRFSAERLKGVDSTLKIQPAKLEDSAVYLCASSSYRDITNYGYTFGSGTRLTVV.

The chain combines TRBV19 with TRBJ2-7, with D perhaps being TRBD1 or TRBD2 (5 bases each). CDR3 size: 13 residues. V was shortened by 5 bases and J by 7 bases, with 15 bases between the two germline ends. Germline V CDR1 and CDR2: LNHDA, SQIVND (reference sequence). The CDR3 sequence: CASSAPGPWEQYF. CDR3 DNA: TGTGCCAGTAGTGCACCGGGACCGTGGGAGCAGTACTTC.